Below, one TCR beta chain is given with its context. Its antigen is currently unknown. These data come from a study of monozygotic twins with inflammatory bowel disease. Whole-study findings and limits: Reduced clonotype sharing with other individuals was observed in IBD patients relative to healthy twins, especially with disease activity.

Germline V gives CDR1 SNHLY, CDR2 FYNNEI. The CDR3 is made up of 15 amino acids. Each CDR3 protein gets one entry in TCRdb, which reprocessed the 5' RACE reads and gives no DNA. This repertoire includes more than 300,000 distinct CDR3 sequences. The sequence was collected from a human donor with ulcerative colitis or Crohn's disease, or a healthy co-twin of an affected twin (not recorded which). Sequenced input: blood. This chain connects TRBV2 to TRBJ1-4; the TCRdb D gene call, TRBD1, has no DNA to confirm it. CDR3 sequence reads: CASSPGQWANEKLFF.